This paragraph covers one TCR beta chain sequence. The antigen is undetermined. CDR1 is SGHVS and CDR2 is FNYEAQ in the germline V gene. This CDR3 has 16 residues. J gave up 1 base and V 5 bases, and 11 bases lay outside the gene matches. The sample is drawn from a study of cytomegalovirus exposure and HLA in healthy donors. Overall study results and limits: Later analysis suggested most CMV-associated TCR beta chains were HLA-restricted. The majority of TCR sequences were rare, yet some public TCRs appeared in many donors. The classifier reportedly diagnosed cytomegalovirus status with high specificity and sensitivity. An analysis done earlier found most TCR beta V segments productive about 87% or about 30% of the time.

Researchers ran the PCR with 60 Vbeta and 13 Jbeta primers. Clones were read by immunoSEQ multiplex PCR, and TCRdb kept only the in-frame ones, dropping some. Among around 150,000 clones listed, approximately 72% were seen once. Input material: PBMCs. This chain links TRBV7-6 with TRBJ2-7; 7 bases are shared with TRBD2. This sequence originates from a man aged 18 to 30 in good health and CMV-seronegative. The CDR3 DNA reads TGTGCCAGCAGCATGAGCCCAGCGGGATCTTCCTACGAGCAGTACTTC. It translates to CASSMSPAGSSYEQYF.